Below, 8 T cell receptor beta chains from the same sample are listed, as sequenced in a study of T cell responses to AZD1222 COVID-19 vaccine. TCRdb keeps only in-frame clones here, not all; method: immunoSEQ multiplex PCR. The sample includes some 170,000 clones, around 90% of them seen just once. The source was peripheral blood, collected on day 0 of AZD1222 vaccination. The receptors stem from an adult in good health.

This clone was recorded a few times. The genes are TRBV7-9 and TRBJ2-1, with D perhaps matching TRBD1 (5 bases). Trimming removed 5 bases from V and 0 bases from J, with 17 bases in between. Germline-derived CDR1 and CDR2 are SEHNR and FQNEAQ (reference sequence). This CDR3 has 17 amino acids. The CDR3 nucleotides are TGTGCCAGCAGCCCAGGGCCAGCCCAAAGCTCCTACAATGAGCAGTTCTTC. It is translated as CASSPGPAQSSYNEQFF.

The rearrangement joins TRBV2 to TRBJ2-7; D may be TRBD2 (6 bases). The germline V gene has CDR1 SNHLY and CDR2 FYNNEI. This CDR3 is built from 14 residues. Trimming left V 6 bases short and J 2 bases short, with 14 bases between. CDR3 sequence reads: CASSPGTSPYEQYF. The CDR3 DNA is TGTGCCAGCAGCCCCGGGACTTCCCCCTACGAGCAGTACTTC.

The V gene is TRBV5-1, the J gene TRBJ1-3, with D unclear. CDR1 and CDR2 from the germline V gene are SGHRS and YFSETQ. Trimming removed 6 bases from V and 0 bases from J, with 13 bases in between. This CDR3 comprises 15 residues. The DNA for the CDR3 is TGCGCCAGCACCAACGGCAGTAGCTCTGGAAACACCATATATTTT. This translates into CASTNGSSSGNTIYF.

The V and J genes are TRBV27 and TRBJ2-3; 11 bases align to TRBD1. The V gene end was trimmed by 6 bases and the J gene end by 4 bases; junction bases not matched to a gene: 9. This CDR3 has 16 residues. Looked up from germline, CDR1 is MNHEY and CDR2 is SMNVEV (reference sequence). CDR3 sequence: CASSRGQGVNADTQYF. The CDR3 nucleotides are TGTGCCAGCAGCCGGGGACAGGGGGTAAATGCAGATACGCAGTATTTT.

This clone was counted a single time. The chain carries TRBV27 and TRBJ1-6, with TRBD1 matching over 8 bases. The germline CDR1 and CDR2 sequences are MNHEY and SMNVEV (reference sequence). This CDR3 has 17 residues. The ends lost 4 bases at V and 8 bases at J; junction bases unmatched: 13. The CDR3 is CASSSYAGQGLYSPLHF. The CDR3 DNA reads TGTGCCAGCAGTTCCTACGCCGGACAGGGATTATATTCACCCCTCCACTTT.

CDR3 DNA sequence: TGCGCCAGCAGCCAAGAGCGCGGGAGGGCGGGCACCGGGGAGCTGTTTTTT. It specifies CASSQERGRAGTGELFF. This rearrangement joins TRBV4-1 to TRBJ2-2, with 9 bases fitting TRBD2. This CDR3 is built from 17 residues. Per the germline V gene, CDR1 is MGHRA and CDR2 is YSYEKL. J was trimmed by 4 bases and V by 0 bases; bases with no gene match: 6.

The J gene is TRBJ1-5, the V gene TRBV3-1 (or the pseudogene TRBV3-2), with D maybe TRBD1 (5 bases). Germline CDR1 LGHDT, CDR2 YNNKEL (reference sequence). The CDR3 has 12 amino acids. V lost 5 bases to trimming and J lost 6 bases, with 8 bases between them. CDR3 bases: TGTGCCAGCAGCTACCAGGGTCAGCCCCAGCATTTT. It translates to CASSYQGQPQHF.

The chain recombines TRBV11-2 with TRBJ2-4; a possible D gene is TRBD2 (6 bases). V was cut by 5 bases and J by 1 base, with 12 bases left in between. The germline V gene encodes CDR1 SGHAT and CDR2 FQNNGV. The CDR3 consists of 15 residues. The CDR3 DNA reads as TGTGCCAGCAGCCAGAATGGGGGGGCCAAAAACATTCAGTACTTC. Amino acid sequence: CASSQNGGAKNIQYF.